The 24 T cell receptor beta chains below were found in one sample sequenced in a study of shared clonotypes between healthy human individuals. CD45RO negativity and positive selection for CCR7 defined naive CD8 cells, a population that excluded terminally differentiated effector memory CD45RA+ cells. Profiled with immunoSEQ multiplex PCR; TCRdb holds only in-frame clones, not every one. This table has some 740,000 clones, 80% to 95% appearing once. What was sequenced was naive CD8+ T cells sorted from blood. The receptors were gathered from a man younger than 40 in good health.

This clone came up a few times. The J gene is TRBJ2-1, the V gene TRBV9, with 12 bases matching TRBD1. CDR3 size: 16 residues. J was trimmed by 8 bases and V by 3 bases; bases with no gene match: 9. Germline V gene lookup returns CDR1 SGDLS and CDR2 YYNGEE. The CDR3 DNA sequence: TGTGCCAGCAGCGGCGGAGGGGACAGGGGGCTTGATGAGCAGTTCTTC. Its translation: CASSGGGDRGLDEQFF.

The gene calls are TRBV28 and TRBJ1-2, with 7 positions matching TRBD1. Germline V gives CDR1 MDHEN, CDR2 SYDVKM. Trimming cost V 6 bases and J 3 bases; bases outside gene matches: 7. The CDR3 covers 14 residues. The CDR3: CASSTDRNHYGYTF. In DNA form, the CDR3 reads TGTGCCAGCAGCACGGACAGGAACCACTATGGCTACACCTTC.

The chain combines TRBV19 with TRBJ1-1; D remains unclear. Trimming removed 3 bases from V and 1 base from J, with 6 bases in between. Germline V gene data show CDR1 as LNHDA and CDR2 as SQIVND (reference sequence). The CDR3 contains 13 residues. The CDR3 here is CASSITANTEAFF. For the CDR3, the DNA is TGTGCCAGTAGTATTACAGCGAACACTGAAGCTTTCTTT.

The chain recombines TRBV10-2 with TRBJ2-1; D unresolved. The germline V gene has CDR1 WSHSY and CDR2 SAAADI. V lost 5 bases and J lost 4, with 6 bases in between. The CDR3 runs 12 residues. CDR3 loop: CASSIRYNEQFF. CDR3 DNA: TGCGCCAGCAGTATTCGATACAATGAGCAGTTCTTC.

The chain combines TRBV5-6 with TRBJ2-1, with 8 positions matching TRBD2. V was clipped by 2 bases and J by 3 bases; unmatched bases: 4. Germline assignment: CDR1 SGHDT and CDR2 YYEEEE. The CDR3 is 15 residues long. The CDR3: CASSLGLAFYNEQFF. The DNA for the CDR3 is TGTGCCAGCAGCTTAGGACTAGCCTTCTACAATGAGCAGTTCTTC.

The J gene is TRBJ2-7, the V gene TRBV6-6; either TRBD1 or TRBD2 may fit D (5 bases each). The CDR3 is 13 residues long. V shed 5 bases and J shed 5 bases, with 13 bases lying between them. Per the germline V gene, CDR1 is MNHNY and CDR2 is SVGAGI (reference sequence). CDR3 residues: CASSTGTPDEQYF. The CDR3 DNA reads TGTGCCAGCAGTACCGGGACCCCGGACGAGCAGTACTTC.

The chain employs TRBV7-9 and TRBJ1-1; TRBD1 might be the D (6 bases). V gave up 3 bases and J gave up 5 bases, with 13 bases separating them. Germline CDR1 and CDR2: SEHNR and FQNEAQ (reference sequence). The CDR3 is made up of 14 amino acids. The CDR3 DNA follows: TGTGCCAGCAGCTTTGTTGGGGGCACGACTGAAGCTTTCTTT. It yields the protein CASSFVGGTTEAFF.

The rearrangement joins TRBV7-7 to TRBJ2-1, with TRBD2 matching 11 bases. The CDR3 totals 15 residues. Trimming took 5 bases from V and 7 from J; bases not matched to a gene: 7. The germline V gene encodes CDR1 SSHAT and CDR2 FNYEAQ (reference sequence). CDR3 amino acids: CASSQTSGETNEQFF. CDR3 bases: TGTGCCAGCAGCCAGACTAGCGGGGAGACGAATGAGCAGTTCTTC.

This chain links TRBV19 with TRBJ2-2; D is uncertain. Looked up from germline, CDR1 is LNHDA and CDR2 is SQIVND (reference sequence). V gave up 7 bases and J gave up 4 bases, with 10 bases separating them. There are 13 residues in the CDR3. The CDR3 sequence: CASNRPPTGELFF. The CDR3 nucleotides read TGTGCCAGTAACAGACCTCCCACCGGGGAGCTGTTTTTT.

This sequence joins TRBV5-1 and TRBJ2-7, with TRBD1 matching over 11 bases. V lost 4 bases to trimming and J lost 6 bases; unmatched junction nucleotides: 9. The CDR3 has 15 amino acids. In germline, CDR1 is SGHRS, CDR2 YFSETQ. The CDR3 region is CASSPEGQGVIEQYF. As DNA, the CDR3 is TGCGCCAGCAGCCCGGAGGGACAGGGGGTAATCGAGCAGTACTTC.

The chain employs TRBV15 and TRBJ2-7; no clear D gene. Germline values: CDR1 LNHNV, CDR2 YYDKDF (reference sequence). The CDR3 has 15 residues. The V end was cut by 0 bases, the J end by 4 bases, with 13 bases between. Here the CDR3 DNA reads TGTGCCACCAGCAGAGATTTAGGGAATACGTACGAGCAGTACTTC. Protein: CATSRDLGNTYEQYF.

In this sample, this clone turned up once. The chain links TRBV4-1 to TRBJ2-7; D remains unclear. Germline V gene data show CDR1 as MGHRA and CDR2 as YSYEKL. V was trimmed by 0 bases and J by 0 bases, leaving 9 bases between them. The CDR3 covers 15 residues. CDR3 loop: CASSQDDRSSYEQYF. CDR3 nucleotide sequence: TGCGCCAGCAGCCAAGATGATAGGAGCTCCTACGAGCAGTACTTC.

The chain joins TRBV2 to TRBJ1-1; 10 bases align to TRBD1. With 6 bases clipped from V and 4 bases from J, the junction kept 5 bases outside the gene matches. The CDR3 length is 14 residues. The germline V gene encodes CDR1 SNHLY and CDR2 FYNNEI. The CDR3 DNA is TGTGCCAGCAGGGAGGACAGGGGGTTCACTGAAGCTTTCTTT. Protein: CASREDRGFTEAFF.

The chain has TRBV15 and TRBJ1-3; D is ambiguous. In germline, CDR1 is LNHNV, CDR2 YYDKDF (reference sequence). The CDR3 extends over 13 amino acids. V lost 10 bases to trimming and J lost 0 bases, with 10 bases between them. The CDR3: CASADRSGNTIYF. In DNA form, the CDR3 reads TGTGCCAGCGCTGACCGCTCTGGAAACACCATATATTTT.

This sequence joins TRBV28 and TRBJ2-2; 11 bases are a match to TRBD2. Trimming cost V 3 bases and J 3 bases; bases outside gene matches: 0. The germline V gene encodes CDR1 MDHEN and CDR2 SYDVKM. The length of the CDR3 is 15 residues. The DNA for the CDR3 is TGTGCCAGCAGTTTGGGACTAGCGGACACCGGGGAGCTGTTTTTT. It translates to CASSLGLADTGELFF.

This clone has only a few counts. The sample has other DNA sequences that encode this CDR3 too. Written as DNA, the CDR3 is TGTGCCAGCAGTTTTGGACAGGGGTACGAGCAGTACTTC. This translates into CASSFGQGYEQYF. V and J are TRBV27 and TRBJ2-7; 9 nucleotides match TRBD1. CDR3 length: 13 residues. V trimming: 3 bases; J trimming: 4 bases; junction bases outside the gene matches: 1. Germline V lookup: CDR1 MNHEY, CDR2 SMNVEV (reference sequence).

The genes are TRBV9 and TRBJ1-4, with 7 positions matching TRBD1. This CDR3 has 16 amino acids. Germline trimming cut 0 bases from V and 0 bases from J; bases unmatched to any gene: 2. The germline gives CDR1 SGDLS, CDR2 YYNGEE. The CDR3 sequence is CASSVGQGATNEKLFF. For the CDR3, the DNA is TGTGCCAGCAGCGTAGGGCAGGGGGCAACTAATGAAAAACTGTTTTTT.

V usage is TRBV14 and J usage is TRBJ2-1; no definite D call. Trimming removed 3 bases from V and 5 bases from J, with 14 bases in between. This CDR3 is built from 15 residues. Germline CDR1 reads SGHDN; CDR2 reads FVKESK. In DNA, the CDR3 is TGTGCCAGCAGCCAGAATACAACGGCCCACAATGAGCAGTTCTTC. Translation gives CASSQNTTAHNEQFF.

The chain combines TRBV7-9 with TRBJ2-1; D not resolved. Trimming removed 0 bases from V and 7 bases from J, with 10 bases in between. Germline V gives CDR1 SEHNR, CDR2 FQNEAQ (reference sequence). This CDR3 contains 14 residues. Here the CDR3 DNA reads TGTGCCAGCAGCTTAGCGGGATCTTTAAATGAGCAGTTCTTC. Residues: CASSLAGSLNEQFF.

The chain uses TRBV9 and TRBJ2-4; D possibly corresponds to TRBD2 (6 bases). The germline CDR1 and CDR2 sequences are SGDLS and YYNGEE. This CDR3 has 15 amino acids. V was trimmed by 2 bases and J by 0 bases, leaving 9 bases between them. The DNA of the CDR3 is TGTGCCAGCAGCGTTAGCGGACTAGCCAAAAACATTCAGTACTTC. Protein: CASSVSGLAKNIQYF. Full variable domain (rest looked up from reference TRBV9 and TRBJ2-4): DSGVTQTPKHLITATGQRVTLRCSPRSGDLSVYWYQQSLDQGLQFLIQYYNGEERAKGNILERFSAQQFPDLHSELNLSSLELGDSALYFCASSVSGLAKNIQYFGAGTRLSVL.

This chain links TRBV6-5 with TRBJ2-7; 9 nucleotides match TRBD1. The CDR3 spans 15 residues. Trimming cost V 6 bases and J 3 bases; bases outside gene matches: 9. Per the germline V gene, CDR1 is MNHEY and CDR2 is SVGAGI. CDR3 bases: TGTGCCAGCAGCACGCCGGGACAGGGTTTCTACGAGCAGTACTTC. Translation gives CASSTPGQGFYEQYF.

The genes are TRBV7-9 and TRBJ2-7, with 9 bases aligning to TRBD1. V lost 5 bases and J lost 2; bases outside the gene matches: 13. The CDR3 loop spans 17 amino acids. Germline CDR1 and CDR2: SEHNR and FQNEAQ (reference sequence). The CDR3 is CASSLIGQGPSAYEQYF. CDR3 nucleotides: TGTGCCAGCAGCCTGATAGGACAGGGGCCCTCCGCCTACGAGCAGTACTTC.

The chain employs TRBV27 and TRBJ2-1; 8 bases are a match to TRBD1. V gave up 1 base and J gave up 6 bases; unmatched junction bases: 8. The CDR3 totals 16 residues. Germline CDR1 and CDR2: MNHEY and SMNVEV (reference sequence). The CDR3 here is CASSLFLGQGSNEQFF. CDR3 DNA sequence: TGTGCCAGCAGTTTATTTCTCGGACAGGGTTCCAATGAGCAGTTCTTC.

The CDR3 nucleotides are TGTGCCAGCAGCCCCCGGACAGGGGGCATCTACGAGCAGTACTTC. This codes for CASSPRTGGIYEQYF. The chain carries TRBV9 and TRBJ2-7; the match to TRBD1 covers 11 bases. Trimming at V came to 4 bases and at J to 3 bases, leaving 6 bases not matched to a gene. This CDR3 is built from 15 residues. Germline V gene sequence: CDR1 SGDLS, CDR2 YYNGEE.